The 27 T cell receptor beta chains listed next were all sequenced from one sample in a study of T cell changes during pregnancy in multiple sclerosis. The protocol was immunoSEQ multiplex PCR, while the TCRdb copy is restricted to in-frame clones and leaves out a portion. The repertoire holds roughly 99,000 clones, with approximately 90% as singletons. The sample consisted of peripheral blood, taken after pregnancy. Receptor source: a female donor in good health, enrolled as a control in a pregnancy study.

The chain combines TRBV10-1 with TRBJ2-7; D is possibly TRBD1 (6 bases). The CDR3 has 12 amino acids. V dropped 10 bases and J dropped 0 bases, with 10 bases sitting between them. Germline loops: CDR1 WNHNN, CDR2 SYGVQD (reference sequence). The CDR3 is CATADSSYEQYF. The CDR3 DNA sequence: TGCGCCACCGCGGACAGCTCCTACGAGCAGTACTTC.

V usage is TRBV7-2 and J usage is TRBJ1-2, with D possibly being TRBD1 (5 bases). The V end was cut by 0 bases, the J end by 7 bases, with 9 bases between. CDR1 is SGHTA and CDR2 is FQGNSA in the germline V gene. There are 13 residues in the CDR3. The CDR3 coding sequence is TGTGCCAGCAGCTTAGCATCAGGGTCTGGCTACACCTTC. The encoded protein is CASSLASGSGYTF.

This chain's CDR3 is CASSPQNGASSGEQFF. CDR3 coding DNA: TGTGCCAGCAGCCCCCAGAACGGCGCCTCTTCGGGTGAGCAGTTCTTC. J is TRBJ2-1 and V is TRBV5-6; the D is unclear. The CDR3 consists of 16 residues. Deletions cut 4 bases from V and 9 bases from J, with 23 bases between. Looked up from germline, CDR1 is SGHDT and CDR2 is YYEEEE.

The rearrangement links TRBV14 to TRBJ2-1; tentatively, D is TRBD2 (6 bases). Germline lookup yields CDR1 SGHDN and CDR2 FVKESK. Deletions cut 1 base from V and 4 bases from J, with 14 bases between. The CDR3 contains 16 residues. CDR3 coding DNA: TGTGCCAGCAGCCAAGGTCGCGGGAAGTCGTACAATGAGCAGTTCTTC. Translated: CASSQGRGKSYNEQFF.

This clone was detected only once. V gene TRBV2 combines with J gene TRBJ2-1; TRBD2 matches 10 bases. The ends lost 10 bases at V and 8 bases at J; junction bases unmatched: 8. The germline V gene encodes CDR1 SNHLY and CDR2 FYNNEI. This CDR3 has 13 residues. CDR3 nucleotide sequence: TGTGCCAATAAGCGGGGGGGCCCCGATGAGCAGTTCTTC. Residues: CANKRGGPDEQFF.

The rearrangement joins TRBV9 to TRBJ2-1; D is perhaps TRBD2 (5 bases). Germline assignment: CDR1 SGDLS and CDR2 YYNGEE. The CDR3 loop spans 15 amino acids. V lost 5 bases to trimming and J lost 0 bases, with 12 bases between them. The CDR3 region is CASRGSGSSYNEQFF. The CDR3 DNA is TGTGCCAGCAGGGGAAGCGGAAGCTCCTACAATGAGCAGTTCTTC.

The gene calls are TRBV30 and TRBJ2-7; D is unresolved. The germline V gene encodes CDR1 GTSNPN and CDR2 SVGIG (reference sequence). CDR3 length equals 15 residues. The V gene lost 1 base and the J gene lost 3 bases, with 16 bases spanning the gap. CDR3 coding DNA: TGTGCCTGGAGTGAGGAAGCGTCGATGGGCTACGAGCAGTACTTC. It encodes CAWSEEASMGYEQYF.

This chain uses TRBV2 with TRBJ2-7; 12 positions agree with TRBD2. Germline V gene sequence: CDR1 SNHLY, CDR2 FYNNEI. With V trimmed by 4 bases and J by 5 bases, 3 bases remained unmatched. The CDR3 loop spans 14 amino acids. This chain's CDR3 is CASSGGLAGNEQYF. For the CDR3, the DNA is TGTGCCAGCAGTGGGGGACTAGCGGGCAACGAGCAGTACTTC.

This clone was seen only once. Other DNA sequences within the sample encode an identical CDR3. The chain employs TRBV2 and TRBJ1-5; D ambiguous. The CDR3 sequence is 12 residues long. V lost 4 bases and J lost 3, with 4 bases in between. Per the germline V gene, CDR1 is SNHLY and CDR2 is FYNNEI. The CDR3 DNA sequence: TGTGCCAGCAGTGGTAACAATCAGCCCCAGCATTTT. This translates into CASSGNNQPQHF.

The chain joins TRBV5-4 to TRBJ1-2; no clear D. With 3 bases removed from V and 4 bases from J, the gap between germline ends came to 28 bases. The CDR3 length is 19 residues. CDR1 is SGHNT and CDR2 is YYREEE in the germline V gene (reference sequence). Here the CDR3 reads CASSSDPSSIGSSGYGYTF. In DNA form, the CDR3 reads TGTGCCAGCAGCTCGGACCCGAGCTCCATAGGGAGTTCGGGCTATGGCTACACCTTC. The whole variable domain, remainder taken from reference TRBV5-4 and TRBJ1-2, is ETGVTQSPTHLIKTRGQQVTLRCSSQSGHNTVSWYQQALGQGPQFIFQYYREEENGRGNFPPRFSGLQFPNYSSELNVNALELDDSALYLCASSSDPSSIGSSGYGYTFGSGTRLTVV.

The chain couples TRBV5-1 to TRBJ2-1, with TRBD1 identical over 7 bases. The trim removed 2 bases at V and 4 bases at J, leaving 6 bases unmatched. The CDR3 extends over 15 amino acids. Germline loops: CDR1 SGHRS, CDR2 YFSETQ. The CDR3 is CASSFEGQPYNEQFF. The CDR3 coding sequence is TGCGCCAGCAGCTTTGAGGGACAGCCTTACAATGAGCAGTTCTTC. The full variable domain, in which reference TRBV5-1 and TRBJ2-1 provide the parts outside the CDR3, is KAGVTQTPRYLIKTRGQQVTLSCSPISGHRSVSWYQQTPGQGLQFLFEYFSETQRNKGNFPGRFSGRQFSNSRSEMNVSTLELGDSALYLCASSFEGQPYNEQFFGPGTRLTVL.

This chain joins TRBV15 and TRBJ1-2, with D unclear. The CDR3 sequence is 15 residues long. CDR1 is LNHNV and CDR2 is YYDKDF in the germline V gene (reference sequence). The V end lost 0 bases, the J end lost 8 bases, and 16 bases lay between the germline ends. The CDR3 nucleotides are TGTGCCACCAGCAGAGAGTTAAGCGGACGGTGGGGCTACACCTTC. It translates to CATSRELSGRWGYTF.

The V and J genes are TRBV29-1 and TRBJ2-5; D is perhaps TRBD1 (5 bases). Per germline, CDR1 SQVTM and CDR2 ANQGSEA. The CDR3 extends over 13 amino acids. Trimming removed 4 bases from V and 4 bases from J, with 13 bases in between. Here the CDR3 DNA reads TGCAGCGTTGGTCCAGGGATAGGAGAGACCCAGTACTTC. It translates to CSVGPGIGETQYF.

The chain has TRBV7-2 and TRBJ1-5; no definite D call. Germline CDR1 and CDR2: SGHTA and FQGNSA. This CDR3 contains 14 residues. The V end was cut by 0 bases, the J end by 5 bases, with 8 bases between. CDR3 sequence: CASSLAGDYQPQHF. CDR3 sequence (DNA): TGTGCCAGCAGCTTAGCGGGAGACTATCAGCCCCAGCATTTT.

The chain has TRBV19 and TRBJ1-1; TRBD1 matches 7 bases. The germline V gene has CDR1 LNHDA and CDR2 SQIVND (reference sequence). The ends lost 7 bases at V and 5 bases at J; junction bases unmatched: 10. This CDR3 spans 14 amino acids. The CDR3 coding sequence is TGTGCCAGTATTCCTGAAACAGGGGATACTGAAGCTTTCTTT. It encodes CASIPETGDTEAFF.

The count of this clone is one. In nucleotides, the CDR3 is TGTGCCAGCAGATTCGGGACTCTGCAAACCGGGGAGCTGTTTTTT. Protein: CASRFGTLQTGELFF. The gene calls are TRBV28 and TRBJ2-2; D possibly corresponds to TRBD2 (6 bases). Trimming took off 6 bases at V and 5 bases at J, with 16 bases between the two ends. The CDR3 is made up of 15 amino acids. Germline V lookup: CDR1 MDHEN, CDR2 SYDVKM.

The J gene is TRBJ1-1, the V gene TRBV9; TRBD1 agrees at 8 bases. The CDR3 runs to 13 residues. V gave up 3 bases and J gave up 5 bases; unmatched junction bases: 3. The V gene's germline CDR1 is SGDLS and CDR2 YYNGEE. DNA for the CDR3: TGTGCCAGCAGCGGACAGGGGAGGACTGAAGCTTTCTTT. Its protein is CASSGQGRTEAFF. The full variable domain, in which reference TRBV9 and TRBJ1-1 provide the parts outside the CDR3, is DSGVTQTPKHLITATGQRVTLRCSPRSGDLSVYWYQQSLDQGLQFLIQYYNGEERAKGNILERFSAQQFPDLHSELNLSSLELGDSALYFCASSGQGRTEAFFGQGTRLTVV.

This clone was seen once. V and J are TRBV9 and TRBJ1-3; the D gene is possibly TRBD1 (5 bases). V lost 9 bases to trimming and J lost 0 bases, with 13 bases between them. Germline values: CDR1 SGDLS, CDR2 YYNGEE. The CDR3 runs 14 residues. CDR3 residues: CATGGGVSGNTIYF. CDR3 DNA: TGTGCCACTGGGGGGGGAGTCTCTGGAAACACCATATATTTT.

Here the CDR3 reads CASSFQGLAGNSYEQYF. CDR3 DNA: TGTGCCAGCAGTTTTCAGGGACTAGCGGGGAACTCCTACGAGCAGTACTTC. The rearrangement uses TRBV27 and TRBJ2-7, with 13 bases that match TRBD2. After removal of 3 bases from V and 0 bases from J, the junction contained 5 bases not matched to a gene. The CDR3 spans 17 residues. Germline-derived CDR1 and CDR2 are MNHEY and SMNVEV (reference sequence).

This chain connects TRBV27 to TRBJ1-4; D uncertain. The CDR3 contains 16 residues. The V gene lost 3 bases and the J gene lost 0 bases, with 11 bases spanning the gap. Germline V gives CDR1 MNHEY, CDR2 SMNVEV (reference sequence). CDR3 nucleotides: TGTGCCAGCAGTTTCGCCTTGGCAGCAACTAATGAAAAACTGTTTTTT. Translation: CASSFALAATNEKLFF.

The rearrangement uses TRBV6-1 and TRBJ1-1; 8 bases map to TRBD1. The CDR3 totals 13 residues. V was pared by 9 bases and J by 3 bases, with 6 bases of the junction left unmatched. Germline CDR1 is MNHNS and CDR2 is SASEGT. CDR3 region: CASNKQGDTEAFF. The CDR3 nucleotides read TGTGCCAGTAATAAACAGGGGGACACTGAAGCTTTCTTT.

The genes are TRBV2 and TRBJ1-1; 8 nucleotides match TRBD1. The germline V gene encodes CDR1 SNHLY and CDR2 FYNNEI. Unmatched junction bases numbered 6, after V lost 6 bases and J lost 0 bases. CDR3 length equals 15 residues. The CDR3 region has the DNA TGTGCCAGCAGGGTCCGACAGGGGATGAACACTGAAGCTTTCTTT. It is translated as CASRVRQGMNTEAFF.

This rearrangement joins TRBV29-1 to TRBJ2-1; D is undetermined. Germline V lookup: CDR1 SQVTM, CDR2 ANQGSEA. The CDR3 sequence is 13 residues long. V lost 6 bases and J 9 bases, leaving 18 bases between the germline ends. This CDR3 reads CSVQARQSGEQFF. For the CDR3, the DNA is TGCAGCGTCCAAGCTCGCCAGTCGGGTGAGCAGTTCTTC.

The rearrangement links TRBV27 to TRBJ2-1; 7 bases are shared with TRBD1. The CDR3 runs to 13 residues. Trimming at V came to 5 bases and at J to 8 bases, leaving 6 bases not matched to a gene. In germline, CDR1 is MNHEY, CDR2 SMNVEV (reference sequence). CDR3 DNA sequence: TGTGCCAGCAGTACCGACAGGGTCGATGAGCAGTTCTTC. It is translated as CASSTDRVDEQFF.

The chain combines TRBV7-9 with TRBJ2-5; D may be TRBD2 (5 bases). The V gene lost 5 bases and the J gene lost 2 bases, with 21 bases spanning the gap. This CDR3 region has 17 residues. Germline CDR1 is SEHNR and CDR2 is FQNEAQ (reference sequence). The CDR3 region has the DNA TGTGCCAGCAGCACAAGTACTAGGCCCCTGTGGCAAGAGACCCAGTACTTC. The encoded protein is CASSTSTRPLWQETQYF. Variable domain in full (rest from reference TRBV7-9 and TRBJ2-5): DTGVSQNPRHKITKRGQNVTFRCDPISEHNRLYWYRQTLGQGPEFLTYFQNEAQLEKSRLLSDRFSAERPKGSFSTLEIQRTEQGDSAMYLCASSTSTRPLWQETQYFGPGTRLLVL.

The rearrangement uses TRBV6-1 and TRBJ1-4, with 9 positions matching TRBD1. J gave up 5 bases and V 2 bases, and 3 bases lay outside the gene matches. The CDR3 has 15 residues. Per germline, CDR1 MNHNS and CDR2 SASEGT. The CDR3: CASSETGTGNEKLFF. The CDR3 DNA sequence: TGTGCCAGCAGTGAAACGGGGACAGGGAATGAAAAACTGTTTTTT.

V is TRBV6-1 and J is TRBJ2-1, with D possibly TRBD1 on 5 matching bases. The V gene's germline CDR1 is MNHNS and CDR2 SASEGT. This CDR3 comprises 11 residues. V was shortened by 5 bases and J by 9 bases, with 8 bases between the two germline ends. CDR3 amino acids: CASSQGTEQFF. The DNA of the CDR3 is TGTGCCAGCAGTCAGGGCACTGAGCAGTTCTTC.